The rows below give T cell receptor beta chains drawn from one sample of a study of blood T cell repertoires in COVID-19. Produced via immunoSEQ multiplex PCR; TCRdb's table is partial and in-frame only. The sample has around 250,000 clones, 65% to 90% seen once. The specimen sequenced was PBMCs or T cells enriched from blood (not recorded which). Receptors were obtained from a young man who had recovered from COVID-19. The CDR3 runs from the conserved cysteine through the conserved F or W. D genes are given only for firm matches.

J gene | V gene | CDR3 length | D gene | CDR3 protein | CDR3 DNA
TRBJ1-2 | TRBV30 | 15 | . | CAWSLTGTFNYGYTF | TGTGCCTGGAGTTTAACCGGGACTTTTAACTATGGCTACACCTTC
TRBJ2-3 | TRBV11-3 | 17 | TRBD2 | CASSRPWAGEPTDTQYF | TGTGCCAGCAGCCGACCTTGGGCGGGAGAACCCACAGATACGCAGTATTTT
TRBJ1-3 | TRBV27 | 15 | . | CASSSYRDTGNTIYF | TGTGCCAGCAGTTCATACAGGGATACTGGAAACACCATATATTTT
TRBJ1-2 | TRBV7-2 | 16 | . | CASSLGIGTSSYGYTF | TGTGCCAGCAGCTTAGGAATAGGGACTTCCAGCTATGGCTACACCTTC
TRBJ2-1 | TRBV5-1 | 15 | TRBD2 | CASSARLAANNEQFF | TGCGCCAGCAGCGCGCGACTAGCGGCGAACAATGAGCAGTTCTTC
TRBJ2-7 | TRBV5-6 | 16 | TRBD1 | CASSLGTGGRFYEQYF | TGTGCCAGCAGCTTGGGGACAGGGGGAAGGTTCTACGAGCAGTACTTC
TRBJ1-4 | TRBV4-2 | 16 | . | CASSQGAQSTNEKLFF | TGTGCCAGCAGCCAAGGGGCCCAGTCAACTAATGAAAAACTGTTTTTT
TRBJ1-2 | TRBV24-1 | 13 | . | CATSDSRNYGYTF | TGTGCCACCAGTGATTCCCGGAACTATGGCTACACCTTC
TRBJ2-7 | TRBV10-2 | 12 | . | CASSKPPYEQYF | TGCGCCAGCAGTAAGCCCCCCTACGAGCAGTACTTC
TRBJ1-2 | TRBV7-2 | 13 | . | CASSSQGTGGYTF | TGTGCCAGCAGCTCACAGGGTACTGGCGGCTACACCTTC
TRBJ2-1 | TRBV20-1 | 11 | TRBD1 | CSARRGLEQFF | TGCAGTGCACGCAGGGGGCTTGAGCAGTTCTTC
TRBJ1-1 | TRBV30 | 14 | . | CAWSVKGANTEAFF | TGTGCCTGGAGTGTAAAAGGAGCGAACACTGAAGCTTTCTTT
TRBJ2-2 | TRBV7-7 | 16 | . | CVSSFEEAGVTGELFF | TGTGTTAGCAGCTTCGAAGAGGCAGGGGTAACCGGGGAGCTGTTTTTT
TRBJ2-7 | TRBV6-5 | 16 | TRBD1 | CASSYGWRDRLYEQYF | TGTGCCAGCAGTTACGGATGGCGGGACAGGTTGTACGAGCAGTACTTC
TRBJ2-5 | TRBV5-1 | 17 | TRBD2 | CASSLSPAGGYQETQYF | TGCGCCAGCTCACTGAGTCCAGCGGGGGGGTACCAAGAGACCCAGTACTTC
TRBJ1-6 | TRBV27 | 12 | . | CAAGRVGSPLHF | TGTGCCGCGGGGAGGGTTGGATCACCCCTCCACTTT
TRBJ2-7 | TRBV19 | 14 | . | CASTPAVSSYEQYF | TGTGCCAGTACTCCTGCGGTGAGCTCCTACGAGCAGTACTTC
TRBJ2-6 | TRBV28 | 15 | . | CASSLSGNGANVLTF | TGTGCCAGCAGTTTATCAGGGAATGGGGCCAACGTCCTGACTTTC
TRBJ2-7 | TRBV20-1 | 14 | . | CSASLDTQTYEQYF | TGCAGTGCTAGTTTGGACACCCAAACCTACGAGCAGTACTTC
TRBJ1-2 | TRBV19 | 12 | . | CASSISRFGYTF | TGTGCCAGTAGTATCTCGAGATTTGGCTACACCTTC